A selection of T cell receptor beta chains follows, all from one sample in a study of blood T cell repertoires in COVID-19. Assay: immunoSEQ multiplex PCR; the TCRdb copy retains only in-frame clones and omits some. The sample contains roughly 180,000 clones, 70% to 85% of which appear only once. Sequencing input: peripheral blood. Every receptor here comes from a human donor in a cohort sampled during active COVID-19. Both conserved end residues are part of each CDR3. D genes are given only for firm matches. Size is stated for part of the rows, as once, few or many counts, or as a class when the clone is expanded.

v_call: TRBV5-1
d_call: TRBD1
clone_size: -
j_call: TRBJ1-1
cdr3_nt: TGCGCCAGCAGCCCACTTATAATGGGACAGGTGAACACTGAAGCTTTCTTT
cdr3_aa: CASSPLIMGQVNTEAFF

v_call: TRBV3-1/TRBV3-2
d_call: -
clone_size: -
j_call: TRBJ2-7
cdr3_nt: TGTGCCAGCAGCGCCCAGCGGCACGAGCAGTACTTC
cdr3_aa: CASSAQRHEQYF

v_call: TRBV3-1/TRBV3-2
d_call: -
clone_size: few
j_call: TRBJ2-3
cdr3_nt: TGTGCCAGCAGCTTATCCTGGCTAGCCGGAGATACGCAGTATTTT
cdr3_aa: CASSLSWLAGDTQYF

v_call: TRBV5-1
d_call: -
clone_size: -
j_call: TRBJ1-1
cdr3_nt: TGCGCCAGCAGCTCCACCCAGGGTTGGACTGAAGCTTTCTTT
cdr3_aa: CASSSTQGWTEAFF

v_call: TRBV6-4
d_call: -
clone_size: -
j_call: TRBJ1-1
cdr3_nt: TGTGCCAGCAGCCTCGACACGAACACTGAAGCTTTCTTT
cdr3_aa: CASSLDTNTEAFF

v_call: TRBV4-1
d_call: -
clone_size: -
j_call: TRBJ1-4
cdr3_nt: TGCGCCAGCAGCCAAGAAATCATCAGGGATTTCTATGAAAAACTGTTTTTT
cdr3_aa: CASSQEIIRDFYEKLFF

v_call: TRBV11-2
d_call: -
clone_size: -
j_call: TRBJ1-2
cdr3_nt: TGTGCCAGCAGCTTCGGACAGCACTATGGCTACACCTTC
cdr3_aa: CASSFGQHYGYTF

v_call: TRBV12-3/TRBV12-4
d_call: -
clone_size: -
j_call: TRBJ1-1
cdr3_nt: TGTGCCAGCAGTTTTAGTAACACTGAAGCTTTCTTT
cdr3_aa: CASSFSNTEAFF

v_call: TRBV12-5
d_call: TRBD1
clone_size: -
j_call: TRBJ1-1
cdr3_nt: TGTGCTAGTGGTTTTAGGGGTGGACAGGGAAGGACTGAAGCTTTCTTT
cdr3_aa: CASGFRGGQGRTEAFF

v_call: TRBV15
d_call: -
clone_size: -
j_call: TRBJ2-3
cdr3_nt: TGTGCCACCAGCAGAGCTCGACTAGGACTCACAGATACGCAGTATTTT
cdr3_aa: CATSRARLGLTDTQYF

v_call: TRBV7-3
d_call: TRBD2
clone_size: -
j_call: TRBJ2-1
cdr3_nt: TGTGCCAGCAGCCCTGGGGCGACTAGCGGCTACAATGAGCAGTTCTTC
cdr3_aa: CASSPGATSGYNEQFF

v_call: TRBV4-1
d_call: TRBD1
clone_size: -
j_call: TRBJ1-5
cdr3_nt: TGCGCCAGCAGCCAAGCGCCGTCGGACAGGGGTTTAGGTCAGCCCCAGCATTTT
cdr3_aa: CASSQAPSDRGLGQPQHF

v_call: TRBV2
d_call: TRBD2
clone_size: -
j_call: TRBJ2-2
cdr3_nt: TGTGCCAGCAGTGAAGGGCTAGCGGGGGGGCACGGGGAGCTGTTTTTT
cdr3_aa: CASSEGLAGGHGELFF

v_call: TRBV2
d_call: -
clone_size: -
j_call: TRBJ2-2
cdr3_nt: TGTGCCAGCAGTGAAGAAGGGGGGGCGGACACCGGGGAGCTGTTTTTT
cdr3_aa: CASSEEGGADTGELFF

v_call: TRBV7-2
d_call: -
clone_size: -
j_call: TRBJ1-1
cdr3_nt: TGTGCCAGCAGCCCCTACAGGAACACTGAAGCTTTCTTT
cdr3_aa: CASSPYRNTEAFF

v_call: TRBV2
d_call: -
clone_size: -
j_call: TRBJ1-6
cdr3_nt: TGTGCCAGCAGTCGGGGACGGGGGAATTCACCCCTCCACTTT
cdr3_aa: CASSRGRGNSPLHF

v_call: TRBV7-3
d_call: -
clone_size: -
j_call: TRBJ2-7
cdr3_nt: TGTGCCAGCAGCTTACTCGGGTGGACCTACGAGCAGTACTTC
cdr3_aa: CASSLLGWTYEQYF

v_call: TRBV6-1
d_call: TRBD1
clone_size: -
j_call: TRBJ2-4
cdr3_nt: TGTGCCAGCAGTGAAGAAGGGGGCGCGTTGAACATTCAGTACTTC
cdr3_aa: CASSEEGGALNIQYF

v_call: TRBV27
d_call: TRBD2
clone_size: few
j_call: TRBJ2-2
cdr3_nt: TGTGCCAGCAGACCGGGACTAGCGGGGGGCTTCCCCACCGGGGAGCTGTTTTTT
cdr3_aa: CASRPGLAGGFPTGELFF

v_call: TRBV7-6
d_call: TRBD1
clone_size: once
j_call: TRBJ2-5
cdr3_nt: TGTGCCAGCAGCCCCGGGACAGGGGGCCAAGAGACCCAGTACTTC
cdr3_aa: CASSPGTGGQETQYF

v_call: TRBV19
d_call: -
clone_size: -
j_call: TRBJ1-5
cdr3_nt: TGTGCCAGTAGTATAGGGGGCTTCGATCAGCCCCAGCATTTT
cdr3_aa: CASSIGGFDQPQHF

v_call: TRBV25-1
d_call: -
clone_size: -
j_call: TRBJ2-3
cdr3_nt: TGTGCCAGCAGTGACAGGTTAACAGATACGCAGTATTTT
cdr3_aa: CASSDRLTDTQYF

v_call: TRBV19
d_call: TRBD2
clone_size: -
j_call: TRBJ2-1
cdr3_nt: TGTGCCAGTAGTAGCGGGGCGGTAGCGGGGGGCCTCGGTGAGCAGTTCTTC
cdr3_aa: CASSSGAVAGGLGEQFF

v_call: TRBV28
d_call: TRBD2
clone_size: -
j_call: TRBJ2-1
cdr3_nt: TGTGCCAGCACAACAGCGGGGGGCGCGAACTCCTACAATGAGCAGTTCTTC
cdr3_aa: CASTTAGGANSYNEQFF

v_call: TRBV7-3
d_call: -
clone_size: -
j_call: TRBJ2-5
cdr3_nt: TGTGCCAGCAGCCCGGACCAAGAGACCCAGTACTTC
cdr3_aa: CASSPDQETQYF

v_call: TRBV12-3/TRBV12-4
d_call: -
clone_size: -
j_call: TRBJ2-7
cdr3_nt: TGTGCCAGCAGTTTAGGCGGATCTACCGAGCAGTACTTC
cdr3_aa: CASSLGGSTEQYF

v_call: TRBV5-1
d_call: -
clone_size: -
j_call: TRBJ2-7
cdr3_nt: TGCGCCAGCAGCTTGGGACAGAACTACGAGCAGTACTTC
cdr3_aa: CASSLGQNYEQYF

v_call: TRBV30
d_call: -
clone_size: -
j_call: TRBJ1-4
cdr3_nt: TGTGCCTGGAGTGTCGAACCGGGACATCGAGGGACTAATGAAAAACTGTTTTTT
cdr3_aa: CAWSVEPGHRGTNEKLFF

v_call: TRBV4-2
d_call: TRBD2
clone_size: -
j_call: TRBJ2-1
cdr3_nt: TGTGCCAGCAGCCAAGATCGAGCGGGGGGGTCCTACAATGAGCAGTTCTTC
cdr3_aa: CASSQDRAGGSYNEQFF

v_call: TRBV9
d_call: -
clone_size: -
j_call: TRBJ2-7
cdr3_nt: TGTGCCAGCAGCGCGGAAGGGGCTCACAGCTCCTACGAGCAGTACTTC
cdr3_aa: CASSAEGAHSSYEQYF

v_call: TRBV19
d_call: TRBD2
clone_size: once
j_call: TRBJ2-7
cdr3_nt: TGTGCCAGTAGTGTTCAAAGCGGGGCAATTTACGAGCAGTACTTC
cdr3_aa: CASSVQSGAIYEQYF

v_call: TRBV5-1
d_call: -
clone_size: -
j_call: TRBJ1-2
cdr3_nt: TGCGCCAGCAGCTTGGTTGAGGGCGATGGCTACACCTTC
cdr3_aa: CASSLVEGDGYTF

v_call: TRBV7-6
d_call: TRBD1
clone_size: -
j_call: TRBJ2-7
cdr3_nt: TGTGCCAGCAGCTTATCTAAGGGACAGGGACTTTACGAGCAGTACTTC
cdr3_aa: CASSLSKGQGLYEQYF

v_call: TRBV19
d_call: TRBD2
clone_size: -
j_call: TRBJ2-7
cdr3_nt: TGTGCCAGTAGGGCCGGGGGACTAGCGGGGGGATCCTCCTACGAGCAGTACTTC
cdr3_aa: CASRAGGLAGGSSYEQYF

v_call: TRBV4-1
d_call: -
clone_size: few
j_call: TRBJ1-2
cdr3_nt: TGCGCCAGCAGCCAAGAGGATTCCAGCCGGGTCTATGGCTACACCTTC
cdr3_aa: CASSQEDSSRVYGYTF